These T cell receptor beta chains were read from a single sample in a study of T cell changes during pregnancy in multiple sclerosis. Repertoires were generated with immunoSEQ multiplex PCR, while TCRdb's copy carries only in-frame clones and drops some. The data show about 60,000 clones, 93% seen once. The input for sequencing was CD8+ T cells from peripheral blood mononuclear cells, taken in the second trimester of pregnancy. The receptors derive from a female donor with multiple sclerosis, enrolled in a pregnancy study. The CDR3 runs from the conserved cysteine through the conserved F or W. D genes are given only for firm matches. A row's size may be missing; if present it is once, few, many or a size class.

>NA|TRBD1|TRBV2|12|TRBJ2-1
TGTGCCAGCAGGGGACAGGAGGATGAGCAGTTCTTC
CASRGQEDEQFF
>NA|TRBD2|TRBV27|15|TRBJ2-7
TGTGCCAGCAGTTTTCGGGAGGGAAACTCCTACGAGCAGTACTTC
CASSFREGNSYEQYF
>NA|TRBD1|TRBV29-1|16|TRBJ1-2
TGCAGCGTCCCCTCGGGGCAGGGGGCGATTAACTATGGCTACACCTTC
CSVPSGQGAINYGYTF
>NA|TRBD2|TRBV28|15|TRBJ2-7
TGTGCCAGCAGTCAACTACTAGCGGACTCCTACGAGCAGTACTTC
CASSQLLADSYEQYF
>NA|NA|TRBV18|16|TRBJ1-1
TGTGCCAGCTCACCACTTAGGGAACCAGGGGACACTGAAGCTTTCTTT
CASSPLREPGDTEAFF
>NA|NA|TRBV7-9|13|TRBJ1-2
TGTGCCAGCAGCTTAGAACAGGGTGTGGGCTACACCTTC
CASSLEQGVGYTF
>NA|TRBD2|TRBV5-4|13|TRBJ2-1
TGTGCCAGCAGGGGGGGGTCGTACAATGAGCAGTTCTTC
CASRGGSYNEQFF
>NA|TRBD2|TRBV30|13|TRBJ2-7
TGTGCCTGGAGTCTTGGACTAGCGGTGGAGCAGTACTTC
CAWSLGLAVEQYF
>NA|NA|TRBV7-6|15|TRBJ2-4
TGTGCCAGCAGCTCGAGGAGGGGAGATAAAAACATTCAGTACTTC
CASSSRRGDKNIQYF
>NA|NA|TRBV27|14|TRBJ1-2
TGTGCCAGCAGTTTGACCATTGGGGGGTGGGGCTACACCTTC
CASSLTIGGWGYTF
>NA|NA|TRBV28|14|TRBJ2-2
TGTGCCAGCAGTTTTGCAGAGAACACCGGGGAGCTGTTTTTT
CASSFAENTGELFF
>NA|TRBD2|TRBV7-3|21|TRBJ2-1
TGTGCCAGCAGCTTAGGGGGGACTAGCGGGAGTAATAGGGGTGAAGGGGGTGAGCAGTTCTTC
CASSLGGTSGSNRGEGGEQFF
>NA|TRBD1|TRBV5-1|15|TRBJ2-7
TGCGCCAGCAGCTTGGGGACAGGGGGCTATAACGAGCAGTACTTC
CASSLGTGGYNEQYF
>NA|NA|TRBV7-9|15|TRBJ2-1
TGTGCCAGCAGCCAGACAGTGCTCGCAATGGATGAGCAGTTCTTC
CASSQTVLAMDEQFF
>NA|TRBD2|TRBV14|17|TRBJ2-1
TGTGCCAGCAGCCATCGATCGACTAGCGGGAGGGCCTGGGAGCAGTTCTTC
CASSHRSTSGRAWEQFF
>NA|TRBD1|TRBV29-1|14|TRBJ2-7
TGCAGCGTCGCCGGACAGGGGGATTCCTACGAGCAGTACTTC
CSVAGQGDSYEQYF
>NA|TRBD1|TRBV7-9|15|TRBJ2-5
TGTGCCAGCAGCCTCCCCGGGACAGGGGAAGAGACCCAGTACTTC
CASSLPGTGEETQYF
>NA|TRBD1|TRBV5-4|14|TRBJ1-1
TGTGCCAGCAGCGCCACGACAGGGGGCACTGAAGCTTTCTTT
CASSATTGGTEAFF
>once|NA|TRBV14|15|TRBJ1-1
TGTGCCAGCAGCCAAGCGTGGACACCGAACACTGAAGCTTTCTTT
CASSQAWTPNTEAFF
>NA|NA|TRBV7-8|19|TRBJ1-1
TGTGCCAGCAGCTTAGTAGCCGGCAGGCAGGGTATCTCGGGCACTGAAGCTTTCTTT
CASSLVAGRQGISGTEAFF
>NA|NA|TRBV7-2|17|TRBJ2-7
TGTGCCAGCAGCCCTCATCGTTGGACAGCTCAGTCCTACGAGCAGTACTTC
CASSPHRWTAQSYEQYF
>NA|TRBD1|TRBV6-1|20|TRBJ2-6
TGTGCCAGCAGTGAAGCGCTGGGGACAGGGGCCTTCTCTGGGGCCAACGTCCTGACTTTC
CASSEALGTGAFSGANVLTF
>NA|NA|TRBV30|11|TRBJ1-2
TGTGCCTGGAACAGGGTCTATGGCTACACCTTC
CAWNRVYGYTF
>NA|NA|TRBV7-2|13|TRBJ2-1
TGTGCCAGCAGCACAGGACAGTACAATGAGCAGTTCTTC
CASSTGQYNEQFF
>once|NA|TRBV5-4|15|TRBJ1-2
TGTGCCAGCAGCTTGTGGGGGGCGGGGGCCTATGGCTACACCTTC
CASSLWGAGAYGYTF
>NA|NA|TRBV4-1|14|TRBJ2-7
TGCGCCAGCAGCCAAGAATTGGCAGGGAACGAGCAGTACTTC
CASSQELAGNEQYF
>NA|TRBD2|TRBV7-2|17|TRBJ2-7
TGTGCCAGCAGCTTAGCCTTCGGGACTAGCGCAAGCAACGAGCAGTACTTC
CASSLAFGTSASNEQYF
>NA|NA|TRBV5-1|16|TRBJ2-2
TGCGCCAGCAGCTTGGCGACAATCGCGAACACCGGGGAGCTGTTTTTT
CASSLATIANTGELFF
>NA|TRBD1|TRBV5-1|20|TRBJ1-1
TGCGCCAGCAGCTGGCCGGGACAGGAGGTGGACGTAGGCCGGAGCACTGAAGCTTTCTTT
CASSWPGQEVDVGRSTEAFF
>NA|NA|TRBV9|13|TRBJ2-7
TGTGCCAGCGCAGGACACTCGTCCTACGAGCAGTACTTC
CASAGHSSYEQYF
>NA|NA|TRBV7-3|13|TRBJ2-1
TGTGCCAGCAGCTTGGCAGTTTACAATGAGCAGTTCTTC
CASSLAVYNEQFF
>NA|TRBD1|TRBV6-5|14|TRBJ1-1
TGTGCCAGCAGTCAAGGGGGCGCGGGCACTGAAGCTTTCTTT
CASSQGGAGTEAFF
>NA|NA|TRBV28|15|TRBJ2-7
TGTGCCAGCAGCTATTGGTTGGGCATGACCGACGAGCAGTACTTC
CASSYWLGMTDEQYF
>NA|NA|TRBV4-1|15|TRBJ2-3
TGCGCCAGCAGCCAAGATGCAGGGGGGACAGATACGCAGTATTTT
CASSQDAGGTDTQYF
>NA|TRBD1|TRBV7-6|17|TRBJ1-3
TGTGCCAGCAGCTTAGCGGGCCCGGGACAGGGGGCAAACACCATATATTTT
CASSLAGPGQGANTIYF
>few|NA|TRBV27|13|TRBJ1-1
TGTGCCAGCAGTTTATCACAGGGAACTGAAGCTTTCTTT
CASSLSQGTEAFF
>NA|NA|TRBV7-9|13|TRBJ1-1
TGTGCCAGCAGCCGGACAGCTAACACTGAAGCTTTCTTT
CASSRTANTEAFF
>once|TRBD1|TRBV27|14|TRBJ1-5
TGTGCCAGCAGTTTGCAGGGGGTGAGTCAGCCCCAGCATTTT
CASSLQGVSQPQHF
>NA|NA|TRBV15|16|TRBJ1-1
TGTGCCACCAGCAGAGATTATCAGGGATTGAACACTGAAGCTTTCTTT
CATSRDYQGLNTEAFF
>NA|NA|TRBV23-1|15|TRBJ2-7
TGCGCCAGCAGTCAATCAGGCACTAGATCCTACGAGCAGTACTTC
CASSQSGTRSYEQYF
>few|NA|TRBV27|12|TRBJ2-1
TGTGCCAGCAGCCCAGCGGCGAATGAGCAGTTCTTC
CASSPAANEQFF
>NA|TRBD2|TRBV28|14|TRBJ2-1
TGTGCCAGCGGGGCCCAGCGGGATGGGAATGAGCAGTTCTTC
CASGAQRDGNEQFF
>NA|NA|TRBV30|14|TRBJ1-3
TGTGCCTGGAGCCCCTCGGGGGGTGGAAACACCATATATTTT
CAWSPSGGGNTIYF
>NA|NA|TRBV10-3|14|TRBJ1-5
TGTGCCACCGGCCCTGAGGGCAGCAATCAGCCCCAGCATTTT
CATGPEGSNQPQHF
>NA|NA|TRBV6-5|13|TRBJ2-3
TGTGCCAGCAGCGGGGGTCCAAGCGATACGCAGTATTTT
CASSGGPSDTQYF
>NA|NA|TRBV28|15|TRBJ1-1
TGTGCCAGCAGTTTAAGGAGGACCCGGAACACTGAAGCTTTCTTT
CASSLRRTRNTEAFF
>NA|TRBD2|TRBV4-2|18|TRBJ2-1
TGTGCCAGCAGCCAAGATACTGTTTCGGCTAGCGGGGGAGGTGAGCAGTTCTTC
CASSQDTVSASGGGEQFF
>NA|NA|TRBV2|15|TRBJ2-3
TGTGCCAGCGGAGGTGGAATAGTTAGCACAGATACGCAGTATTTT
CASGGGIVSTDTQYF
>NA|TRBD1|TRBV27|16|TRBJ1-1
TGTGCCAGCAGTTTATCGGGACAGGGGACGAACACTGAAGCTTTCTTT
CASSLSGQGTNTEAFF
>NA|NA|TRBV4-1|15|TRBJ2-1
TGCGCCAGCAGCCAAGACAGGGGCCTAGCCAATGAGCAGTTCTTC
CASSQDRGLANEQFF
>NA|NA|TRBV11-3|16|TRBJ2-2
TGTGCCAGCAGCTTAGGTATGGGCACCTACACCGGGGAGCTGTTTTTT
CASSLGMGTYTGELFF
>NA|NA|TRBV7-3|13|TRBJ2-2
TGTGCCAGCAGCCCAACCGGAGCCGGGGAGCTGTTTTTT
CASSPTGAGELFF
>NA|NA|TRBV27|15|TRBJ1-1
TGTGCCAGCAGTTTATCGAGACGGGGGAACACTGAAGCTTTCTTT
CASSLSRRGNTEAFF